Below, one T cell receptor beta chain is given with its context. This sample is part of a study of PD-L1 blockade in urothelial cancer. Study-wide background: The number of prior chemotherapy regimens per patient was 0 to 3.

This sample's time point: peripheral blood 6 weeks after treatment start. The V gene end was trimmed by 5 bases and the J gene end by 6 bases; junction bases not matched to a gene: 11. The CDR3 covers 14 residues. The germline gives CDR1 SQVTM, CDR2 ANQGSEA. Clones were sequenced by immunoSEQ multiplex PCR, and TCRdb holds only the in-frame ones, with some missing. Seen here are roughly 28,000 clones, approximately 80% observed once, and the top ten hold 2.5% to 3%. The starting material was PBMCs, obtained around atezolizumab (anti-PD-L1) treatment. The TCR originated in a man between 65 and 85 years old with urothelial cancer. The genes are TRBV29-1 and TRBJ2-7; TRBD1 aligns across 9 bases. The CDR3 bases are TGCAGCGTTATACCCGGGACAGGGCGCCCCGAGCAGTACTTC. Translated, it gives CSVIPGTGRPEQYF.